A selection of T cell receptor beta chains follows, all from one sample in a study of cytomegalovirus exposure and HLA in healthy donors. Here immunoSEQ multiplex PCR was the method, and the copy in TCRdb shows in-frame clones only, minus some. The sample carries some 130,000 clones, approximately 80% recorded once. Sequencing was done on a sample of PBMCs. The receptors shown here come from a man aged 25 to 40 in good health and CMV-seronegative. The CDR3 runs from the conserved cysteine through the conserved F or W. Fields, in order: J gene, D gene, V gene, clone size, CDR3 DNA, CDR3 protein. A D gene is named only where the DNA matches it firmly. Part of the rows lack a size; the others show once, few, many or a class for expanded clones.

J: TRBJ2-7; D: NA; V: TRBV28; size: NA; DNA: TGTGCCAGCAGTATGCAGGGATCCGTCCACGAGCAGTACTTC; CDR3: CASSMQGSVHEQYF
J: TRBJ2-1; D: TRBD2; V: TRBV30; size: NA; DNA: TGTGCCCTGTCCGCTAGCGGTAGAAGGGATGAGCAGTTCTTC; CDR3: CALSASGRRDEQFF
J: TRBJ2-4; D: TRBD1; V: TRBV27; size: once; DNA: TGTGCCAGCAGTACCCCTAGACAGGGTTGGAAAAACATTCAGTACTTC; CDR3: CASSTPRQGWKNIQYF
J: TRBJ1-3; D: TRBD1; V: TRBV5-1; size: NA; DNA: TGCGCCAGCAGCTTGGGACAGGGGGTCGGAAACACCATATATTTT; CDR3: CASSLGQGVGNTIYF
J: TRBJ1-2; D: TRBD1; V: TRBV5-1; size: NA; DNA: TGCGCCAGCAGCGGACAGGGAGGATATGATGGCTACACCTTC; CDR3: CASSGQGGYDGYTF
J: TRBJ2-3; D: NA; V: TRBV9; size: NA; DNA: TGTGCCAGCACGAGCGGCACAGATACGCAGTATTTT; CDR3: CASTSGTDTQYF
J: TRBJ2-4; D: NA; V: TRBV7-9; size: NA; DNA: TGTTCCAGCAGCTTATTAGAAAACATTCAGTACTTC; CDR3: CSSSLLENIQYF
J: TRBJ1-2; D: NA; V: TRBV7-2; size: NA; DNA: TGTGCCAGCAGTCAGGGGTTCCTCTCCTATGGCTACACCTTC; CDR3: CASSQGFLSYGYTF
J: TRBJ2-7; D: NA; V: TRBV2; size: NA; DNA: TGTGCCAGCAGTGAAACCAAATTGAGGGACGAGCAGTACTTC; CDR3: CASSETKLRDEQYF
J: TRBJ2-7; D: TRBD1; V: TRBV7-2; size: NA; DNA: TGTGCCAGCAGCCCCGGGACAGGGGTTGACGAGCAGTACTTC; CDR3: CASSPGTGVDEQYF
J: TRBJ2-7; D: TRBD1; V: TRBV30; size: NA; DNA: TGTGCCTGGAGTGCCAAACCGGGACAGGGGGACTACGAGCAGTACTTC; CDR3: CAWSAKPGQGDYEQYF
J: TRBJ2-5; D: NA; V: TRBV5-1; size: NA; DNA: TGCGCCAGCAGCTTTGGACAGCACCAAGAGACCCAGTACTTC; CDR3: CASSFGQHQETQYF
J: TRBJ2-3; D: NA; V: TRBV9; size: NA; DNA: TGTGCCAGCAGCACCGGGACTACAGATACGCAGTATTTT; CDR3: CASSTGTTDTQYF
J: TRBJ2-7; D: NA; V: TRBV4-3; size: few; DNA: TGCGCCAGCAGCCATAGGAGGGAATCCTACGAGCAGTACTTC; CDR3: CASSHRRESYEQYF
J: TRBJ2-1; D: TRBD2; V: TRBV18; size: NA; DNA: TGTGCCAGCTCACCACCGGGACTAGCGCTTAATGAGCAGTTCTTC; CDR3: CASSPPGLALNEQFF
J: TRBJ1-1; D: NA; V: TRBV18; size: few; DNA: TGTGCCAGCTCACCTAACGAGGGAACTGAAGCTTTCTTT; CDR3: CASSPNEGTEAFF
J: TRBJ2-7; D: TRBD2; V: TRBV28; size: NA; DNA: TGTGCCAGCAGTTTAGGGCGAGCGGGAGGGTACGAGCAGTACTTC; CDR3: CASSLGRAGGYEQYF
J: TRBJ1-1; D: NA; V: TRBV7-9; size: NA; DNA: TGTGCCAGCAGCTTACCCAGGGGTGTGGAAACTGAAGCTTTCTTT; CDR3: CASSLPRGVETEAFF
J: TRBJ2-2; D: NA; V: TRBV10-3; size: NA; DNA: TGTGCCATCAGTGACACGAACACCGGGGAGCTGTTTTTT; CDR3: CAISDTNTGELFF
J: TRBJ1-5; D: NA; V: TRBV30; size: NA; DNA: TGTGCCTGGAGTCGGGTGTCGGGGCCCCAGCATTTT; CDR3: CAWSRVSGPQHF
J: TRBJ2-1; D: NA; V: TRBV7-2; size: NA; DNA: TGTGCCAGCAGCTTAGTGGGAGGCGACAATGAGCAGTTCTTC; CDR3: CASSLVGGDNEQFF
J: TRBJ2-3; D: NA; V: TRBV6-5; size: NA; DNA: TGTGCCAGCAGTTACGTGAGGAACACCCAGGGAGATACGCAGTATTTT; CDR3: CASSYVRNTQGDTQYF
J: TRBJ2-7; D: NA; V: TRBV2; size: NA; DNA: TGTGCCAGTCGAAGGGACTTCCTGGGCGAGCAGTACTTC; CDR3: CASRRDFLGEQYF
J: TRBJ1-1; D: TRBD1; V: TRBV5-1; size: few; DNA: TGCGCCAGCATGACAGGGATGAACACTGAAGCTTTCTTT; CDR3: CASMTGMNTEAFF
J: TRBJ2-2; D: NA; V: TRBV7-2; size: NA; DNA: TGTGCCAGCAGGGCGGGTTGGGGGGAGCTGTTTTTT; CDR3: CASRAGWGELFF
J: TRBJ2-3; D: NA; V: TRBV6-4; size: NA; DNA: TGTGCCAGCAGTGACCCGGGCACAGATACGCAGTATTTT; CDR3: CASSDPGTDTQYF
J: TRBJ2-3; D: NA; V: TRBV27; size: NA; DNA: TGTGCCAGCAGTTTACCCACGCGCGGGGCAGATACGCAGTATTTT; CDR3: CASSLPTRGADTQYF
J: TRBJ2-1; D: TRBD2; V: TRBV10-3; size: once; DNA: TGTGCCATCAGTGCCGGACTAGCGGGAGCTATTGAGCAGTTCTTC; CDR3: CAISAGLAGAIEQFF
J: TRBJ1-2; D: NA; V: TRBV11-2; size: NA; DNA: TGTGCCAGCAGCTTTGTCGGGGATGGCTACACCTTC; CDR3: CASSFVGDGYTF